Below, 27 T cell receptor beta chains from the same sample are listed, as sequenced in a study of Ad26.COV2.S vaccination and SARS-CoV-2 variants. As to treatment: 15 to 20 received Ad26.COV2.S at low or high dose, single or two shots; about 5 received placebo; per-sample allocation not given. Sample collection was performed on day 63 after the first vaccine or placebo injection. This table comes from immunoSEQ multiplex PCR, and its TCRdb copy is limited to in-frame clones, with some not included. Here the sample spans around 320,000 clones, around 90% being singletons. Sequencing was performed on peripheral blood, taken in a trial of Ad26.COV2.S vaccine versus placebo. Every receptor here comes from a person aged 18-65 years who received the Ad26.COV2.S COVID-19 vaccine or a placebo.

This sequence joins TRBV12-3 or TRBV12-4 and TRBJ2-7; 8 bases match TRBD2. CDR3 size: 12 residues. J was trimmed by 6 bases and V by 6 bases; bases with no gene match: 4. The CDR3 is CASSPGGGEQYF. CDR3 in DNA: TGTGCCAGCAGCCCGGGGGGGGGCGAGCAGTACTTC.

The chain couples TRBV7-6 to TRBJ1-1; 7 bases match TRBD1. Losses at the gene ends were 5 bases for V and 5 bases for J; bases not matched to a gene: 5. CDR1 is SGHVS and CDR2 is FNYEAQ in the germline V gene. The CDR3 loop spans 13 amino acids. Written as DNA, the CDR3 is TGTGCCAGCAGCAGATCAGGGGGAACTGAAGCTTTCTTT. Residues: CASSRSGGTEAFF.

V is TRBV28 and J is TRBJ2-1, with a weak D call TRBD1 (6 bases). Germline CDR1 reads MDHEN; CDR2 reads SYDVKM. The ends were cut back, 5 bases at V and 3 bases at J, with 14 bases in the middle. The CDR3 loop spans 15 amino acids. The CDR3 is CASSHRDMNYNEQFF. The DNA of the CDR3 is TGTGCCAGCAGTCACCGGGACATGAACTACAATGAGCAGTTCTTC.

The genes are TRBV6-5 and TRBJ1-2, with a weak D call TRBD1 (6 bases). Germline lookup yields CDR1 MNHEY and CDR2 SVGAGI. V dropped 2 bases and J dropped 10 bases, with 17 bases sitting between them. The CDR3 length is 14 residues. The CDR3 here is CASSYRPGAPYYTF. Written as DNA, the CDR3 is TGTGCCAGCAGTTACCGGCCAGGGGCTCCTTACTACACCTTC.

The J gene is TRBJ1-5, the V gene TRBV10-3, with D possibly TRBD1 on 5 matching bases. The CDR3 runs to 17 residues. Trimming removed 2 bases at V and 3 bases at J, with 17 bases between. Germline CDR1 and CDR2: ENHRY and SYGVKD. The CDR3 nucleotides read TGTGCCATCAGTGAGGACCGGGACGATGGGGTCAATCAGCCCCAGCATTTT. Protein product: CAISEDRDDGVNQPQHF.

CDR3 DNA: TGTGCCAGCAGCTTAGACGGGGATGGAGTCACCGGGGAGCTGTTTTTT. It codes for CASSLDGDGVTGELFF. The chain recombines TRBV11-1 with TRBJ2-2; maybe TRBD2 (5 bases). V lost 1 base to trimming and J lost 4 bases, with 13 bases between them. This CDR3 has 16 amino acids. The germline gives CDR1 SGHAT, CDR2 FQDESV (reference sequence). The full variable domain, completed using reference TRBV11-1 and TRBJ2-2, is EAEVAQSPRYKITEKSQAVAFWCDPISGHATLYWYRQILGQGPELLVQFQDESVVDDSQLPKDRFSAERLKGVDSTLKIQPAELGDSAMYLCASSLDGDGVTGELFFGEGSRLTVL.

V usage is TRBV12-3 or TRBV12-4 and J usage is TRBJ2-7; D unclear. CDR3 length: 12 residues. V lost 0 bases, J lost 3 bases, and 3 bases lay in between. CDR3 loop: CASSLARYEQYF. The CDR3 DNA reads TGTGCCAGCAGTTTAGCGCGCTACGAGCAGTACTTC.

This clone was counted only a few times. The chain combines TRBV2 with TRBJ1-5; 11 bases line up with TRBD1. V was clipped by 7 bases and J by 6 bases; unmatched bases: 8. In germline, CDR1 is SNHLY, CDR2 FYNNEI. The CDR3 consists of 15 residues. The CDR3 nucleotides are TGTGCCAGCAATCCGGGACAGGGGGGTCGTCAGCCCCAGCATTTT. Translation gives CASNPGQGGRQPQHF.

The gene calls are TRBV25-1 and TRBJ1-1; D gene ambiguous. Germline CDR1 MGHDK, CDR2 SYGVNS. The V and J ends lost 0 bases and 7 bases respectively, with 9 bases between them. The CDR3 consists of 13 residues. The CDR3, as DNA: TGTGCCAGCAGTGAATACACAGATAATGAAGCTTTCTTT. Its protein is CASSEYTDNEAFF.

The chain combines TRBV5-1 with TRBJ1-1; unclear D gene. Between the trimmed V and J ends, which lost 0 bases and 0 bases, there was a span of 9 bases. Germline V gives CDR1 SGHRS, CDR2 YFSETQ. This CDR3 has 15 amino acids. CDR3 sequence: CASSLALGMNTEAFF. The CDR3 region has the DNA TGCGCCAGCAGCTTGGCCCTTGGGATGAACACTGAAGCTTTCTTT.

The genes are TRBV27 and TRBJ2-7; 8 bases align to TRBD1. Germline V gives CDR1 MNHEY, CDR2 SMNVEV (reference sequence). J lost 7 bases, V lost 3 bases, and 8 bases had no gene match. The CDR3 has 14 amino acids. This CDR3 is CASSFGQGAGEQYF. The CDR3 region has the DNA TGTGCCAGCAGTTTTGGGCAGGGGGCTGGGGAGCAGTACTTC.

The chain is built from TRBV4-3 and TRBJ2-2; 8 bases line up with TRBD2. This CDR3 region has 16 residues. J gave up 3 bases and V 4 bases, and 7 bases lay outside the gene matches. CDR1 and CDR2 from the germline V gene are LGHNA and YSLEER. CDR3 in DNA: TGCGCCAGCAGCCCCGGGGGGGGCTATTACACCGGGGAGCTGTTTTTT. Translation gives CASSPGGGYYTGELFF.

The chain joins TRBV19 to TRBJ1-1; D might be TRBD1 (6 bases). From germline, CDR1 is LNHDA and CDR2 SQIVND (reference sequence). V shed 5 bases and J shed 1 base, with 11 bases lying between them. The length of the CDR3 is 14 residues. In DNA form, the CDR3 reads TGTGCCAGTAGTCTCGGACAGACGAACACTGAAGCTTTCTTT. It yields the protein CASSLGQTNTEAFF. Complete variable domain (other parts from reference TRBV19 and TRBJ1-1): DGGITQSPKYLFRKEGQNVTLSCEQNLNHDAMYWYRQDPGQGLRLIYYSQIVNDFQKGDIAEGYSVSREKKESFPLTVTSAQKNPTAFYLCASSLGQTNTEAFFGQGTRLTVV.

This chain joins TRBV24-1 and TRBJ2-3; D is unclear. The V gene's germline CDR1 is KGHDR and CDR2 SFDVKD. V was cut by 4 bases and J by 2 bases, with 12 bases left in between. The CDR3 has 15 amino acids. The CDR3 protein is CATSESRGATDTQYF. Here the CDR3 DNA reads TGTGCCACCAGTGAGTCTCGCGGCGCCACAGATACGCAGTATTTT.

The chain carries TRBV7-9 and TRBJ1-2; no firm D call. Germline values: CDR1 SEHNR, CDR2 FQNEAQ (reference sequence). The length of the CDR3 is 12 residues. The V end lost 2 bases, the J end lost 4 bases, and 5 bases lay between the germline ends. Here the CDR3 reads CASSLRVYGYTF. CDR3 nucleotide sequence: TGTGCCAGCAGCTTACGGGTCTATGGCTACACCTTC.

The V call is TRBV11-1, the J call TRBJ1-1; possible D gene TRBD1, 5 bases. V was clipped by 1 base and J by 8 bases, with 11 bases between them. CDR1 and CDR2 from the germline V gene are SGHAT and FQDESV (reference sequence). The CDR3 is made up of 13 amino acids. The CDR3 bases are TGTGCCAGCAGCTTAGGTGTCGCAGGGGAAGCTTTCTTT. It yields the protein CASSLGVAGEAFF.

V is TRBV4-2 and J is TRBJ2-5; D is undetermined. This CDR3 has 14 residues. Germline loops: CDR1 LGHNA, CDR2 YNFKEQ. With 0 bases removed from V and 1 base from J, the gap between germline ends came to 6 bases. The CDR3 nucleotides read TGTGCCAGCAGCCAAGAAGGTCTCCAAGAGACCCAGTACTTC. It is translated as CASSQEGLQETQYF.

This rearrangement joins TRBV7-6 to TRBJ1-1, with D maybe TRBD1 (5 bases). Germline CDR1 and CDR2: SGHVS and FNYEAQ. V gave up 5 bases and J gave up 2 bases, with 9 bases separating them. The CDR3 runs 13 residues. This CDR3 reads CASSQTENTEAFF. The CDR3 DNA sequence: TGTGCCAGCAGCCAGACAGAAAACACTGAAGCTTTCTTT.

V usage is TRBV30 and J usage is TRBJ1-3, with a tentative D call TRBD1 (5 bases). The CDR3 is 16 amino acids. Germline V gives CDR1 GTSNPN, CDR2 SVGIG (reference sequence). The V and J ends lost 0 bases and 0 bases respectively, with 12 bases between them. In nucleotides, the CDR3 is TGTGCCTGGAGTGTACCCAGGGTAAACTCTGGAAACACCATATATTTT. Its translation: CAWSVPRVNSGNTIYF.

This clone was seen just once. The chain links TRBV4-3 to TRBJ2-2, with TRBD1 matching 10 bases. With V trimmed by 3 bases and J by 6 bases, 7 bases remained unmatched. The CDR3 runs to 16 residues. Germline V gives CDR1 LGHNA, CDR2 YSLEER. The CDR3 spells CASSHPPGQGSGELFF. For the CDR3, the DNA is TGCGCCAGCAGCCATCCCCCGGGACAGGGGTCCGGGGAGCTGTTTTTT.

The chain joins TRBV7-9 to TRBJ2-3; D perhaps matches TRBD2 (6 bases). The CDR3 consists of 18 residues. The germline CDR1 and CDR2 sequences are SEHNR and FQNEAQ (reference sequence). V was trimmed by 5 bases and J by 0 bases, leaving 21 bases between them. The CDR3 DNA sequence: TGTGCCAGCAGCCTATCCCCCTGGTGGCGGGGAAGCACAGATACGCAGTATTTT. It is translated as CASSLSPWWRGSTDTQYF.

This rearrangement joins TRBV18 to TRBJ1-3; possible D gene TRBD1, 5 bases. The CDR3 consists of 14 residues. Trimming pared 5 bases from V and 0 bases from J, leaving 8 bases between. CDR1 KGHSH and CDR2 LQKENI come from the germline V gene. The CDR3 DNA reads as TGTGCCAGCTCATCGACAGACTCTGGAAACACCATATATTTT. Its protein is CASSSTDSGNTIYF. Together with reference TRBV18 and TRBJ1-3, the CDR3 gives the full variable domain: NAGVMQNPRHLVRRRGQEARLRCSPMKGHSHVYWYRQLPEEGLKFMVYLQKENIIDESGMPKERFSAEFPKEGPSILRIQQVVRGDSAAYFCASSSTDSGNTIYFGEGSWLTVV.

This chain connects TRBV30 to TRBJ1-2; 8 bases match TRBD1. The CDR3 loop spans 14 amino acids. Germline CDR1 reads GTSNPN; CDR2 reads SVGIG (reference sequence). V trimming: 3 bases; J trimming: 2 bases; junction bases outside the gene matches: 5. The CDR3 DNA follows: TGTGCCTGGAGCCGACAGGGGTTGAACTATGGCTACACCTTC. Translating it yields CAWSRQGLNYGYTF.

The rearrangement uses TRBV4-1 and TRBJ1-5, with D possibly TRBD1 on 6 matching bases. The CDR3 extends over 16 amino acids. Germline assignment: CDR1 MGHRA and CDR2 YSYEKL. V lost 1 base and J lost 3, with 13 bases in between. The CDR3 loop reads CASSQGLRDINQPQHF. As DNA, the CDR3 is TGCGCCAGCAGCCAAGGGCTCAGGGACATCAATCAGCCCCAGCATTTT.

The chain uses TRBV11-2 and TRBJ1-5, with D hard to call. V was clipped by 6 bases and J by 5 bases, with 11 bases between them. There are 13 residues in the CDR3. The germline V gene encodes CDR1 SGHAT and CDR2 FQNNGV. As DNA, the CDR3 is TGTGCCAGCAGTTTGGGCTCTGATCAGCCCCAGCATTTT. This encodes CASSLGSDQPQHF. The full variable domain, completed using reference TRBV11-2 and TRBJ1-5, is EAGVAQSPRYKIIEKRQSVAFWCNPISGHATLYWYQQILGQGPKLLIQFQNNGVVDDSQLPKDRFSAERLKGVDSTLKIQPAKLEDSAVYLCASSLGSDQPQHFGDGTRLSIL.

The rearrangement joins TRBV7-6 to TRBJ1-4; D not resolved. The CDR3 sequence is 15 residues long. Trimming cost V 5 bases and J 5 bases, with 15 bases left between them. Germline CDR1 is SGHVS and CDR2 is FNYEAQ. CDR3: CASSTLARSNEKLFF. DNA of the CDR3: TGTGCCAGCAGCACCCTCGCCAGGTCAAATGAAAAACTGTTTTTT.

V and J are TRBV4-2 and TRBJ1-6, with D possibly TRBD1 on 5 matching bases. The CDR3 totals 15 residues. Germline V gives CDR1 LGHNA, CDR2 YNFKEQ. Trimming removed 0 bases at V and 7 bases at J, with 10 bases between. The CDR3 sequence is CASSQDAGRNSPLHF. The CDR3 DNA follows: TGTGCCAGCAGCCAAGATGCGGGACGGAATTCACCCCTCCACTTT.